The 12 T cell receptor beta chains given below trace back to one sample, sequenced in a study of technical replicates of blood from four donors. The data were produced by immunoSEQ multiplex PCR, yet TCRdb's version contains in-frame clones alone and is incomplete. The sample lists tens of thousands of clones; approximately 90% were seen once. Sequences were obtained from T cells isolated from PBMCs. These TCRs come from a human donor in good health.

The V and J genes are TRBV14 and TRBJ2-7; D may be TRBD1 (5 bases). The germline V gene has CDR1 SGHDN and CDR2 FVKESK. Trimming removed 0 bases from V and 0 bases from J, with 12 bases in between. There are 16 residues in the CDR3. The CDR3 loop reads CASSQDFWGGSYEQYF. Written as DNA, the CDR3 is TGTGCCAGCAGCCAAGATTTTTGGGGCGGCTCCTACGAGCAGTACTTC.

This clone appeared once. The DNA of the CDR3 is TGTGCCAGCAGTCCTGGGACTAGCGGCCCCTACGAGCAGTACTTC. It encodes CASSPGTSGPYEQYF. This rearrangement joins TRBV28 to TRBJ2-7, with TRBD2 matching 11 bases. With 5 bases clipped from V and 2 bases from J, the junction kept 5 bases outside the gene matches. The CDR3 extends over 15 amino acids. Germline V gives CDR1 MDHEN, CDR2 SYDVKM.

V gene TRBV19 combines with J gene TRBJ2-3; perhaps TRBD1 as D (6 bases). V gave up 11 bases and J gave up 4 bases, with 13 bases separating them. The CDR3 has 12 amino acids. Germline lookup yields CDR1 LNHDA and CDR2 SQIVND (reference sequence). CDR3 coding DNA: TGTGCCGCTAAGGGGGTCGCAGATACGCAGTATTTT. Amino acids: CAAKGVADTQYF.

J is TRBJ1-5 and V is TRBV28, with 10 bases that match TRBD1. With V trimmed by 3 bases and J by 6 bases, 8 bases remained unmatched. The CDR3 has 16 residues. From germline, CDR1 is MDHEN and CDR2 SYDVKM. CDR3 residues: CASSFLKTGGVQPQHF. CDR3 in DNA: TGTGCCAGCAGTTTCTTGAAGACAGGGGGCGTTCAGCCCCAGCATTTT.

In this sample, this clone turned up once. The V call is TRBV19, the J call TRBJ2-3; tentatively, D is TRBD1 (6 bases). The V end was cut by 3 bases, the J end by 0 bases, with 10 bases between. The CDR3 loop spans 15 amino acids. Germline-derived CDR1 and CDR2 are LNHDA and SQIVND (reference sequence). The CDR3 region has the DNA TGTGCCAGTAGTATTAAGGGGGTGAGCACAGATACGCAGTATTTT. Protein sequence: CASSIKGVSTDTQYF.

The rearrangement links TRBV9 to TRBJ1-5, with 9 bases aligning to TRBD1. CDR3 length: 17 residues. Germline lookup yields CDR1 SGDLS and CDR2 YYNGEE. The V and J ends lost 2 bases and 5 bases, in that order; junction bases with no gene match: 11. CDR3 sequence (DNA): TGTGCCAGCAGCGTGGGCGACAGGGGGGTAAAGCATCAGCCCCAGCATTTT. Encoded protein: CASSVGDRGVKHQPQHF. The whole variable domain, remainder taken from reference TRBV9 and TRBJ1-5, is DSGVTQTPKHLITATGQRVTLRCSPRSGDLSVYWYQQSLDQGLQFLIQYYNGEERAKGNILERFSAQQFPDLHSELNLSSLELGDSALYFCASSVGDRGVKHQPQHFGDGTRLSIL.

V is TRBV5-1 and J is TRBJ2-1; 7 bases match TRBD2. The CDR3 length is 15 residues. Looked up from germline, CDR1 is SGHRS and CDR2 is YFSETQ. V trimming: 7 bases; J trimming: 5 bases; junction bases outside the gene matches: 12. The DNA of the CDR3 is TGCGCCAGCCGGGACGGGGCTAGCGGCAACAATGAGCAGTTCTTC. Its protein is CASRDGASGNNEQFF.

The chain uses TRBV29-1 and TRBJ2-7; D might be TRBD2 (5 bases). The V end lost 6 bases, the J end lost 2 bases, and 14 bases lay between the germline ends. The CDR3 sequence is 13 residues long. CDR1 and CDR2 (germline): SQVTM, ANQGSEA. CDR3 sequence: CSVAQRLTYEQYF. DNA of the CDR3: TGCAGCGTAGCCCAGCGGTTAACCTACGAGCAGTACTTC.

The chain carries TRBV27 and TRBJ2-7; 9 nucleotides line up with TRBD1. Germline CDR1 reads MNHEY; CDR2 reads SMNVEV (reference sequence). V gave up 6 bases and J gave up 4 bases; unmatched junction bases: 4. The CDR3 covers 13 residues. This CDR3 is CASRGQGPYEQYF. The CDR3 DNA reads TGTGCCAGCAGGGGACAGGGTCCATACGAGCAGTACTTC.

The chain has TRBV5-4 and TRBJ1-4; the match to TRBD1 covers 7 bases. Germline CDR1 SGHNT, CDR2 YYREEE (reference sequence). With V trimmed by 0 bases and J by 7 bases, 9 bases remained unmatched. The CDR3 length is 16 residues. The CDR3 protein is CASSLGQGMGSEKLFF. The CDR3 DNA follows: TGTGCCAGCAGCTTGGGACAGGGCATGGGGTCTGAAAAACTGTTTTTT.

As DNA, the CDR3 is TGTGCCAGCAGCTTAACGGCCTACGAGCAGTACTTC. It specifies CASSLTAYEQYF. This rearrangement joins TRBV7-8 to TRBJ2-7; D ambiguous. This CDR3 spans 12 amino acids. Trimming stripped 2 bases from V and 2 bases from J, with 4 bases between. The germline V gene encodes CDR1 SGHVS and CDR2 FQNEAQ.

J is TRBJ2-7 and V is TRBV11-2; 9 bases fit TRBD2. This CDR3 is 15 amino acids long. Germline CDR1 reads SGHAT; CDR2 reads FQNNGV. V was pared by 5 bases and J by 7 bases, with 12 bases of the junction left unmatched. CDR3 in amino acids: CASSPSGLAGVEQYF. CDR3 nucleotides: TGTGCCAGCAGCCCCTCGGGGTTAGCGGGAGTTGAGCAGTACTTC.